Listed below are T cell receptor beta chains from one sample, sequenced in a study of cytomegalovirus exposure and HLA in healthy donors. The method was immunoSEQ multiplex PCR; TCRdb's version includes in-frame clones alone and lacks a portion of them. Of some 110,000 clones in the sample, around 80% were seen once. The specimen was PBMCs. Receptor source: a woman between 25 and 40 years old in good health and CMV-seronegative. The CDR3 runs from the conserved cysteine through the conserved F or W. The order of the fields is J gene, clone size, V gene, D gene, CDR3 DNA, CDR3 protein. D genes are given only for firm matches. Clone size is stated in some rows and not others, as once, few, many or a class when expanded.

TRBJ1-1,-,TRBV27,-,TGTGCCAGCAGTTCAGGAAGGGGAGGGACTGAAGCTTTCTTT,CASSSGRGGTEAFF
TRBJ2-1,-,TRBV9,TRBD2,TGTGCCAGCAGCGTAGCTACTTCGGGAGGGCCTAATGAGCAGTTCTTC,CASSVATSGGPNEQFF
TRBJ1-2,few,TRBV5-6,TRBD1,TGTGCCAGCAGCTTGTGGGACAGGGGACCCTATGGCTACACCTTC,CASSLWDRGPYGYTF
TRBJ1-2,few,TRBV25-1,-,TGTGCCAGCAGTGACCCCTCACAGTCTAACTATGGCTACACCTTC,CASSDPSQSNYGYTF
TRBJ1-5,once,TRBV2,-,TGTGCCAGCAGTGGTGGCGGGAGTAATCAGCCCCAGCATTTT,CASSGGGSNQPQHF
TRBJ2-7,-,TRBV27,-,TGTGCCAGCAGTAAAGGGAGGTCTGGGTCGCCAGGGCGCGAGCAGTACTTC,CASSKGRSGSPGREQYF
TRBJ1-1,-,TRBV19,-,TGTGCCAGTAGTCCGTTGACAGCTTCTACCATGAACACTGAAGCTTTCTTT,CASSPLTASTMNTEAFF
TRBJ1-1,-,TRBV11-2,-,TGTGCCAGCAGCTTCACGGGGGGCGCCGGGGGTCCTGAAGCTTTCTTT,CASSFTGGAGGPEAFF
TRBJ2-2,-,TRBV4-2,TRBD2,TGTGCCAGCAGCCAAGAAGCGGGAGCGAACACCGGGGAGCTGTTTTTT,CASSQEAGANTGELFF
TRBJ2-1,-,TRBV7-8,TRBD2,TGTGCCAGCAGCTTAAGACTAGCATCCTACAATGAGCAGTTCTTC,CASSLRLASYNEQFF
TRBJ2-5,-,TRBV29-1,TRBD2,TGCAGCGTCGTCCGGGGGGAAGAGACCCAGTACTTC,CSVVRGEETQYF
TRBJ2-1,-,TRBV11-2,-,TGTGTCAGCACTTCAGCGTTCTCCTACAATGAGCAGTTCTTC,CVSTSAFSYNEQFF
TRBJ1-3,once,TRBV5-1,-,TGCGCCAGCAGCTTGGTAGGGGCTGGAAACACCATATATTTT,CASSLVGAGNTIYF
TRBJ1-1,few,TRBV2,TRBD1,TGTGCCAGCAGTGCTTGGACAGGGGGCGGGGACACTGAAGCTTTCTTT,CASSAWTGGGDTEAFF
TRBJ1-3,-,TRBV6-5,-,TGTGCCAGCAGTTACTCAGCCGGGACATTAAGAAACACCATATATTTT,CASSYSAGTLRNTIYF
TRBJ1-1,-,TRBV7-6,-,TGTGCCAGCAGCTTAGTGTCGGGTAGCACTGAAGCTTTCTTT,CASSLVSGSTEAFF
TRBJ2-6,-,TRBV7-8,TRBD1,TGTGCCAGCAGCCCTAGACAGGGTTCGGATGGTGGGGCCAACGTCCTGACTTTC,CASSPRQGSDGGANVLTF
TRBJ1-6,-,TRBV5-1,-,TGCGCCAGCAGACCAGGACAGAGCTCCTATAATTCACCCCTCCACTTT,CASRPGQSSYNSPLHF
TRBJ1-2,once,TRBV11-3,TRBD1,TGTGCCAGCAGCATAAGACAGGGCGGTGGCTACACCTTC,CASSIRQGGGYTF
TRBJ2-1,few,TRBV18,-,TGTGCCAGCTCACCCCCGATTACTAACAATGAGCAGTTCTTC,CASSPPITNNEQFF
TRBJ2-5,-,TRBV15,-,TGTGCCACCAGCAGAGATCGAGGTCAGGGGCGGGAGACCCAGTACTTC,CATSRDRGQGRETQYF
TRBJ2-2,-,TRBV5-1,-,TGCGCCAGCAGAGGGGACAACTTGAACACCGGGGAGCTGTTTTTT,CASRGDNLNTGELFF
TRBJ2-2,few,TRBV21-1,-,TGTGCCAGCAGCAAAAGGTTAGGACAGGGGAACACCGGGGAGCTGTTTTTT,CASSKRLGQGNTGELFF
TRBJ1-1,-,TRBV7-8,-,TGTGCCAGCACCCCTCGGGAGAGCACTGAAGCTTTCTTT,CASTPRESTEAFF
TRBJ2-5,-,TRBV11-3,TRBD1,TGTGCCAGCGGATCCAACAGGGGGCGAAGGGGCGAGACCCAGTACTTC,CASGSNRGRRGETQYF
TRBJ2-7,-,TRBV4-1,TRBD2,TGCGCCAGCAGCCGCCTTGAAGCGGGGGCTCTTTACGAGCAGTACTTC,CASSRLEAGALYEQYF
TRBJ2-3,once,TRBV19,TRBD1,TGTGCCAGTAGTACCGGGACAGGGGGCACAGATACGCAGTATTTT,CASSTGTGGTDTQYF
TRBJ1-2,-,TRBV29-1,TRBD1,TGCAGCGACGCGACAGGGGAGAGCTATGGCTACACCTTC,CSDATGESYGYTF
TRBJ1-1,-,TRBV13,-,TGTGCCAGCAGCCCGGGGGGGCAGATGAACACTGAAGCTTTCTTT,CASSPGGQMNTEAFF
TRBJ2-7,-,TRBV9,TRBD1,TGTGCCAGTAATCCGGGACAGGGTTTGTCCTACGAGCAGTACTTC,CASNPGQGLSYEQYF
TRBJ2-3,-,TRBV2,TRBD2,TGTGCCAGCAGTGTACTAGCGGGGGAGGTTTCGCAGTATTTT,CASSVLAGEVSQYF
TRBJ1-1,-,TRBV6-5,TRBD1,TGTGCCAGCGGGACAGGGACAACTTCGAACACTGAAGCTTTCTTT,CASGTGTTSNTEAFF
TRBJ1-2,-,TRBV7-9,-,TGTGCCAGCAGCTTAGAGCCGGGGGTGAGCTATGGCTACACCTTC,CASSLEPGVSYGYTF
TRBJ1-1,once,TRBV30,-,TGTGCCTGGACAGGGGTCGGCATGAACACTGAAGCTTTCTTT,CAWTGVGMNTEAFF
TRBJ1-5,once,TRBV6-5,-,TGTGCCAGCAGCCGCGGGTCGAATCAGCCCCAGCATTTT,CASSRGSNQPQHF